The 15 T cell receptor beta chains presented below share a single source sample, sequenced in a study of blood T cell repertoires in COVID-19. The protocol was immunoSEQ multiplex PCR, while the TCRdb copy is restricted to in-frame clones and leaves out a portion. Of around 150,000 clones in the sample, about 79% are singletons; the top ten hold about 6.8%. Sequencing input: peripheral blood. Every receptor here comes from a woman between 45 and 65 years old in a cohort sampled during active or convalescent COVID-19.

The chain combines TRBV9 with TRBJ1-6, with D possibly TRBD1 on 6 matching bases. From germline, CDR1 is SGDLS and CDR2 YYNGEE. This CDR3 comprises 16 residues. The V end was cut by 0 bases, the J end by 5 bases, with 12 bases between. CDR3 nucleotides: TGTGCCAGCAGCGTAGGGCAGACAGGAGATAATTCACCCCTCCACTTT. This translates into CASSVGQTGDNSPLHF.

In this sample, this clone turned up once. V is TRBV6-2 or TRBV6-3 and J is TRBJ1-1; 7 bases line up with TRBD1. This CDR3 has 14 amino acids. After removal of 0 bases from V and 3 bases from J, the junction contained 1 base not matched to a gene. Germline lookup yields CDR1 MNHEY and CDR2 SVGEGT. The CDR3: CASSYSQGDTEAFF. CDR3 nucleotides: TGTGCCAGCAGTTACTCGCAGGGGGACACTGAAGCTTTCTTT.

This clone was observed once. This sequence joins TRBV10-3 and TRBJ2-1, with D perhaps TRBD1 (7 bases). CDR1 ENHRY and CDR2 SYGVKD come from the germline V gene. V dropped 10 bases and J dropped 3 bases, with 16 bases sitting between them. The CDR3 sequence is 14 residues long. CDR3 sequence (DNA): TGTGCCACCTCGTGGAGGGACAGCTACAATGAGCAGTTCTTC. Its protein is CATSWRDSYNEQFF.

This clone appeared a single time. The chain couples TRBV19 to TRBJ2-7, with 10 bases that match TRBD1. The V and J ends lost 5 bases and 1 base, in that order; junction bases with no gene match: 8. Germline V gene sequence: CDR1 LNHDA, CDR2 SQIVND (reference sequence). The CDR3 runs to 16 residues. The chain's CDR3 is CASSDSGTGASYEQYF. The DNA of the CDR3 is TGTGCCAGTAGTGACAGCGGGACAGGGGCTTCCTACGAGCAGTACTTC.

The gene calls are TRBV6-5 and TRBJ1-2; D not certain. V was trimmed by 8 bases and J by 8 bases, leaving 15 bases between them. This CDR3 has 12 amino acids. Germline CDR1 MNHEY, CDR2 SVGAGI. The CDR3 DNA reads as TGTGCCAGCCATTGGCCTTCCGGGGGCTACACCTTC. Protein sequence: CASHWPSGGYTF.

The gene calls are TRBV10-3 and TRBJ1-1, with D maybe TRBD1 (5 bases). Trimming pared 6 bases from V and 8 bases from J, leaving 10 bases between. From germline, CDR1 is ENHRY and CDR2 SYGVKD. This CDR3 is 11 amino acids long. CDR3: CAIRATAEAFF. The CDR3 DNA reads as TGTGCCATCAGGGCGACAGCAGAAGCTTTCTTT.

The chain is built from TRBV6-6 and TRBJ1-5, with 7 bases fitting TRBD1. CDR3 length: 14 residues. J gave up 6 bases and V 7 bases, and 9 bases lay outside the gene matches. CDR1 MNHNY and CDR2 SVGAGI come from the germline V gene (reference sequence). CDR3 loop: CASIEGAQGQPQHF. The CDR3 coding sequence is TGTGCCAGCATAGAGGGGGCGCAGGGTCAGCCCCAGCATTTT.

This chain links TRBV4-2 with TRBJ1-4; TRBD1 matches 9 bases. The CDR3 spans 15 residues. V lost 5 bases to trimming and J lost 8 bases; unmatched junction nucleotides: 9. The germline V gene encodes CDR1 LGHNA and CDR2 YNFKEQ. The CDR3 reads CASSTRTGENEKLFF. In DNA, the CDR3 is TGTGCCAGCAGCACCCGGACAGGGGAGAACGAAAAACTGTTTTTT.

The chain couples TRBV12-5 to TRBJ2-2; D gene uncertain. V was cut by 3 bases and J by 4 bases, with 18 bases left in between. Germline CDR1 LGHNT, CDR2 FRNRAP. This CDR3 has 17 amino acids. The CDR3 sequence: CASGFMPLDWVTGELFF. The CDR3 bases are TGTGCTAGTGGTTTCATGCCCCTCGACTGGGTCACCGGGGAGCTGTTTTTT.

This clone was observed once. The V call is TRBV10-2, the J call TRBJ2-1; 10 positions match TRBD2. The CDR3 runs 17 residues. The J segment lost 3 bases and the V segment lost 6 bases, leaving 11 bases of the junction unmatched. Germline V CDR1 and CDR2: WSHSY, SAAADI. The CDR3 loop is CASRMVERGGYYNEQFF. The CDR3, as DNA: TGCGCCAGCAGAATGGTAGAGCGGGGGGGCTACTACAATGAGCAGTTCTTC.

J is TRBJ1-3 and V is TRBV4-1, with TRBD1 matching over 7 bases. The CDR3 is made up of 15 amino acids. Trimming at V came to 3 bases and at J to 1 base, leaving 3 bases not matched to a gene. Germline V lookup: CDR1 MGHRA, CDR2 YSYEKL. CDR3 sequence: CASSQTGKSGNTIYF. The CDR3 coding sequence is TGCGCCAGCAGCCAGACAGGGAAATCTGGAAACACCATATATTTT.

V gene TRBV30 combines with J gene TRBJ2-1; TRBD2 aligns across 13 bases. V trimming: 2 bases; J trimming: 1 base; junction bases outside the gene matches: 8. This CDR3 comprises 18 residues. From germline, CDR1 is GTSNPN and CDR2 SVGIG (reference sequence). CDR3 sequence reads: CAWSTRRTSGGSYNEQFF. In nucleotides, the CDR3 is TGTGCCTGGAGTACCCGGAGGACTAGCGGGGGTTCCTACAATGAGCAGTTCTTC.

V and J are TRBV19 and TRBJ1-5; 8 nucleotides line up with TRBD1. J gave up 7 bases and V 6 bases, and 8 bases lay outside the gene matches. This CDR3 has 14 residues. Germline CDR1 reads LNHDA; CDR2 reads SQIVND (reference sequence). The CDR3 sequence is CASSSGGAEQPQHF. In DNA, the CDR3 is TGTGCCAGTAGCTCAGGGGGCGCAGAGCAGCCCCAGCATTTT.

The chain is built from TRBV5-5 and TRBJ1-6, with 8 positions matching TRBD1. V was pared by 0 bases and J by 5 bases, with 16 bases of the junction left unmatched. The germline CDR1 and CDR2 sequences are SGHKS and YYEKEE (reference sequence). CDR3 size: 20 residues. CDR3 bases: TGTGCCAGCAGCTTGGAAGTTTGGGACAGGATAATCTATAATAATTCACCCCTCCACTTT. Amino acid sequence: CASSLEVWDRIIYNNSPLHF. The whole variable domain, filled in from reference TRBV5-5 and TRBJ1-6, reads DAGVTQSPTHLIKTRGQQVTLRCSPISGHKSVSWYQQVLGQGPQFIFQYYEKEERGRGNFPDRFSARQFPNYSSELNVNALLLGDSALYLCASSLEVWDRIIYNNSPLHFGNGTRLTVT.

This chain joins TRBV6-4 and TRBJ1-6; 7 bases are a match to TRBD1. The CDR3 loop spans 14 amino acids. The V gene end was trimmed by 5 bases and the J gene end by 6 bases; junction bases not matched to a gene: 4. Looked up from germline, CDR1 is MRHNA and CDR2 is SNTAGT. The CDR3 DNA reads TGTGCCAGCAGTTCGGGACAGCCTAATTCACCCCTCCACTTT. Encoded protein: CASSSGQPNSPLHF.